The sample holds a few counts of the clone carrying this T cell receptor beta chain. These patients, aged 18 to 65, had recently diagnosed hyperthyroidism lasting under 2 months. Researchers barred patients who had uncontrolled infection, other autoimmune disease, pregnancy or lactation. The blood specimen was taken at initial hyperthyroidism diagnosis, before any ophthalmopathy symptoms. The PBMCs studied were ones that came from 10 ml fresh peripheral blood. Germline assignment: CDR1 LGHNA and CDR2 YSLEER. The trim removed 0 bases at V and 7 bases at J, leaving 8 bases unmatched. This CDR3 is 15 amino acids long. This record comes from a study of T cells in Graves' hyperthyroidism and ophthalmopathy. The TCR beta CDR3 regions underwent amplification using RNA transcripts as the source. An initial round of RT-PCR targeting the TCR CDR3 relied on the HTBI primer set. One entry per CDR3 protein results from TCRdb running MiXCR on the multiplex PCR reads. The sample contains around 350,000 distinct CDR3 sequences, roughly 14% of which appear only once.

The sample taken for sequencing was blood. This sequence joins TRBV4-3 and TRBJ2-5; 7 bases are a match to TRBD1. This TCR was sampled from a young woman with Graves' hyperthyroidism that later progressed to Graves' ophthalmopathy. The CDR3 DNA sequence: TGCGCCAGCAGCCAAGAACCGGGACAGTTGGGGACCCAGTACTTC. Protein: CASSQEPGQLGTQYF.